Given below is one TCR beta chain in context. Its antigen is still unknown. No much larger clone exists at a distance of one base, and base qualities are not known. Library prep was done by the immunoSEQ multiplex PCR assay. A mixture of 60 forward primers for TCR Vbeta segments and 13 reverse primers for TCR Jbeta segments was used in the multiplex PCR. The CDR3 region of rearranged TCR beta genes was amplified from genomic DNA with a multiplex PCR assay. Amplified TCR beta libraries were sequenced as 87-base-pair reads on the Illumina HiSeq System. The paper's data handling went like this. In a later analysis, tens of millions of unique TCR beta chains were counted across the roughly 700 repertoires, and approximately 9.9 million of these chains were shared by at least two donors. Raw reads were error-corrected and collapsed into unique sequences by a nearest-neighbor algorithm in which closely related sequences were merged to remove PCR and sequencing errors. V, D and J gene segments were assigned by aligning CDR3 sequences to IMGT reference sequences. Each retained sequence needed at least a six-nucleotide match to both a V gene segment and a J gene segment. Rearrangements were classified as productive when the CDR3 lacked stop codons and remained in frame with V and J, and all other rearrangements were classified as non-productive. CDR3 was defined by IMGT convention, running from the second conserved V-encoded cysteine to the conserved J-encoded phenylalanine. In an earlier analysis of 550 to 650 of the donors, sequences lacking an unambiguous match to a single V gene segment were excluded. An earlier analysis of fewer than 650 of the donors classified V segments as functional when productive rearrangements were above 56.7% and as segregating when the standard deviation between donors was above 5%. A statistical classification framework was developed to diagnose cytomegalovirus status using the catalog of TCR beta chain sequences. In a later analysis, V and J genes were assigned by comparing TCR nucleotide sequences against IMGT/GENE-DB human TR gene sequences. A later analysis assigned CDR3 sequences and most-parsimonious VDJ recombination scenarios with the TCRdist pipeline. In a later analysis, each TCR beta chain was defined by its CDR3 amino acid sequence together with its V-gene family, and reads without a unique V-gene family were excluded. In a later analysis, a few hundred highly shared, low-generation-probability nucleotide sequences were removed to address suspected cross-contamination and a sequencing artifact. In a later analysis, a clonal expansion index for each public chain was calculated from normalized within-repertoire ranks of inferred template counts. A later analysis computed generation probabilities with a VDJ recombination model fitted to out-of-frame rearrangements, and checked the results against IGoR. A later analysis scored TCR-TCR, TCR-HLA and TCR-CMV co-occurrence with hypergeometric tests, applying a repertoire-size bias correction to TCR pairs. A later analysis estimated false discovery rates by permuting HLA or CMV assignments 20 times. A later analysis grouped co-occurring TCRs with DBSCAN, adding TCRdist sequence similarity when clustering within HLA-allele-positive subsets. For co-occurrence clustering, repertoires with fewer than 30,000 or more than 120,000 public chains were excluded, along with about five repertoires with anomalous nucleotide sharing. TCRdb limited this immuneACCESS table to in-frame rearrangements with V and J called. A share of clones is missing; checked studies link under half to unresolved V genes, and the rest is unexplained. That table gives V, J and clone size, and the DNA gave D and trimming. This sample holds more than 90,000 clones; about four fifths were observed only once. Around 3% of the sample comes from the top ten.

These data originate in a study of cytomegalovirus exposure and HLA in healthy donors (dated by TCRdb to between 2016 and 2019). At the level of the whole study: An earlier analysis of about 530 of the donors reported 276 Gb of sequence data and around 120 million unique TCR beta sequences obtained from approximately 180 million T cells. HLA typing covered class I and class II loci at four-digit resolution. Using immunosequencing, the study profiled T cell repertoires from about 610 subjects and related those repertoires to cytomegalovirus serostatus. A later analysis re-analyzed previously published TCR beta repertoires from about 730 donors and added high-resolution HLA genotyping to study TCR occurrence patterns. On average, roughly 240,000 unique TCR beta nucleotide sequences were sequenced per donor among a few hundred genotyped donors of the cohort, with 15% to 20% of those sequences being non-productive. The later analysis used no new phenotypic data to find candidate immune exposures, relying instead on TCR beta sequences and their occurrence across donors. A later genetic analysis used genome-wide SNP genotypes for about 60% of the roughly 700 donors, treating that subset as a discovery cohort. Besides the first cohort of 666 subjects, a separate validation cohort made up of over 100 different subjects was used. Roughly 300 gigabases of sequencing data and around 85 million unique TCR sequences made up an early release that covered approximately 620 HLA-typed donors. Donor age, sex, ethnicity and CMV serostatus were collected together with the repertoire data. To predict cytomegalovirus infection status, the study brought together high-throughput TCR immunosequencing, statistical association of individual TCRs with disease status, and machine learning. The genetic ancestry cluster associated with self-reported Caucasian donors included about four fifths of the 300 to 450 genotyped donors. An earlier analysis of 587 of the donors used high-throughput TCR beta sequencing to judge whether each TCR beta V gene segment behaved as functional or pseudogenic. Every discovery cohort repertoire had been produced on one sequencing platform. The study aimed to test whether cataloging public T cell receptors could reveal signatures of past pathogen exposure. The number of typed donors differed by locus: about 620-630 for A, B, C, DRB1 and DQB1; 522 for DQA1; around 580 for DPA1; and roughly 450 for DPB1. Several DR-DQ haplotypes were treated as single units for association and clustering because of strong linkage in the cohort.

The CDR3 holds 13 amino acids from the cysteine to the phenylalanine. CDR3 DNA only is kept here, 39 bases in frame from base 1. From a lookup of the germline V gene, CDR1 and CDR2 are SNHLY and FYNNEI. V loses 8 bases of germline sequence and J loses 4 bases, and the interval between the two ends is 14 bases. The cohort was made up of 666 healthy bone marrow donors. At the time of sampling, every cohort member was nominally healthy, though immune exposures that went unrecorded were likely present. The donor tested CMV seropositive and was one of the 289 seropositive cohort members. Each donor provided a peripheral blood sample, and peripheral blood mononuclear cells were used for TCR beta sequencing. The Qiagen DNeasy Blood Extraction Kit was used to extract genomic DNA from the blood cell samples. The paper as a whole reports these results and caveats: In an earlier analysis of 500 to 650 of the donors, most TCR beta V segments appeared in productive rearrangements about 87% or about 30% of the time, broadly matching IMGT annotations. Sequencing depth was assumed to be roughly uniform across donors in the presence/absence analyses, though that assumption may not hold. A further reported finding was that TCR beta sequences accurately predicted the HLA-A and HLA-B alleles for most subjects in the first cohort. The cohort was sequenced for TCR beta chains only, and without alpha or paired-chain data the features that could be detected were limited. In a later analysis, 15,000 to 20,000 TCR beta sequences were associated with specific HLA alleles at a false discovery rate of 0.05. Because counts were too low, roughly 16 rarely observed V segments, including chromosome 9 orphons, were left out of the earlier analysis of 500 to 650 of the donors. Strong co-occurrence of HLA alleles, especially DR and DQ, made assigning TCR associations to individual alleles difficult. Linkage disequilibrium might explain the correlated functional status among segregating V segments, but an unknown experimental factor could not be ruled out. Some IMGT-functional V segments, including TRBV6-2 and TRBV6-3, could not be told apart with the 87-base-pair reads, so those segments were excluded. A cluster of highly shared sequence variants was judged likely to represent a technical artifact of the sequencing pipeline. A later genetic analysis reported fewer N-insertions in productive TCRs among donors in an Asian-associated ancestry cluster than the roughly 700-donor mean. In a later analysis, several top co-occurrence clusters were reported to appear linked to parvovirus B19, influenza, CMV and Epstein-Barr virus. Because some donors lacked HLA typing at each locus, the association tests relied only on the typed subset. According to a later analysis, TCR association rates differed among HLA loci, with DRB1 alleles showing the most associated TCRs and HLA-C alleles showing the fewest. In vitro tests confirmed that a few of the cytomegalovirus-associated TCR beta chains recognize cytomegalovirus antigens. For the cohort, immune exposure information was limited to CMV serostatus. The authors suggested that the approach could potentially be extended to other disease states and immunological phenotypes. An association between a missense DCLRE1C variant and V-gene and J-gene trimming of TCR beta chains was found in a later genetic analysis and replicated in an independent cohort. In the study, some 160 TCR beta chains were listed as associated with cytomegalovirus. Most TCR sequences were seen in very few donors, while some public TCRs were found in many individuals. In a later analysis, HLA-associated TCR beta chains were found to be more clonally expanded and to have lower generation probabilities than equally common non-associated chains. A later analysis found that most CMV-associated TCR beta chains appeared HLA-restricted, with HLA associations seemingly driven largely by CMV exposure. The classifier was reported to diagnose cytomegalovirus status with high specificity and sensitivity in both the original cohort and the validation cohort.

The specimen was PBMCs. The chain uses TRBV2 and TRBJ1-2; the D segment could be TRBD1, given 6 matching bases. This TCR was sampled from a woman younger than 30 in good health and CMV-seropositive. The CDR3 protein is CASGGGGFYGYTF. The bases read TGTGCCAGCGGAGGGGGAGGGTTCTATGGCTACACCTTC.